This T cell receptor (beta chain) was sequenced for a study of blood T cell repertoires in COVID-19. Background on the study: Specimens from acute and convalescent COVID-19 originated in the United States, Italy and Spain. T cells, B-cell-depleted T cells, or PBMCs provided the cDNA or gDNA that served as material.

Authors' methods: Reference gene primer amplification gave estimated nucleated cell counts. The protocol was immunoSEQ multiplex PCR, while the TCRdb copy is restricted to in-frame clones and leaves out a portion. The DNA was the basis for D and trimming; V, J and clone size are from that table. The sample includes around 200,000 clones, about 90% of them seen just once. This receptor was identified in a man between 65 and 85 years old with active or convalescent COVID-19. Sequenced: peripheral blood.

The CDR3 DNA reads TGTGCCAGCAGTTTTACACAGGGCGCGAACGAGCAGTACTTC. This codes for CASSFTQGANEQYF. The V and J genes are TRBV6-5 and TRBJ2-7; D is perhaps TRBD1 (6 bases). Germline V CDR1 and CDR2: MNHEY, SVGAGI. The CDR3 consists of 14 residues. Trimming took 4 bases from V and 5 from J, leaving 15 bases between them.